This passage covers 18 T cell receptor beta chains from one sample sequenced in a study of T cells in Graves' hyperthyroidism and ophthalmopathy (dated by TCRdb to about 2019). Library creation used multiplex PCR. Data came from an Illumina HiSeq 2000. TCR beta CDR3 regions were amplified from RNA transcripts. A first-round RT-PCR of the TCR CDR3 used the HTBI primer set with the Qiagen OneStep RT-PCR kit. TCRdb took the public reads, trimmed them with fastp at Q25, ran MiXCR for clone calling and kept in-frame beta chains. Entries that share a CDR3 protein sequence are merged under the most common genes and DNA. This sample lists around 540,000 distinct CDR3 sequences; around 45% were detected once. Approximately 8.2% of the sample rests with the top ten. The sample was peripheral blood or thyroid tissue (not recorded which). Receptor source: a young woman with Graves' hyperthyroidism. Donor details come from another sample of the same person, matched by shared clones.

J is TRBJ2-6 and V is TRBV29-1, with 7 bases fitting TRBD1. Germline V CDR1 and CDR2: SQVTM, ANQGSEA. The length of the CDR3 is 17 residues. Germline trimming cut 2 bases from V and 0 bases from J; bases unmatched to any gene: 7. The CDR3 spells CSVEIRDSSSGANVLTF. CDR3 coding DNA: TGCAGCGTTGAAATCCGGGACAGCAGCTCTGGGGCCAACGTCCTGACTTTC.

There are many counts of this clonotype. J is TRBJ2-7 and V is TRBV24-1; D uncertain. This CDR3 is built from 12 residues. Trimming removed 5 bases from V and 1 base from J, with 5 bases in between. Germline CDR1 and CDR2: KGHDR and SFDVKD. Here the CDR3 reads CATSAGSYEQYF. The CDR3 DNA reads TGTGCCACCAGTGCCGGATCCTACGAGCAGTACTTC.

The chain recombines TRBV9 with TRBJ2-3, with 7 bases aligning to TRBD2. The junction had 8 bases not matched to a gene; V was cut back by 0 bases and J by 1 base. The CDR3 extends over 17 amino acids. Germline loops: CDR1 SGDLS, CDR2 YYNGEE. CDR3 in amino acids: CASSVVVGGPGTDTQYF. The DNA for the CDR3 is TGTGCCAGCAGCGTAGTTGTGGGAGGGCCCGGCACAGATACGCAGTATTTT.

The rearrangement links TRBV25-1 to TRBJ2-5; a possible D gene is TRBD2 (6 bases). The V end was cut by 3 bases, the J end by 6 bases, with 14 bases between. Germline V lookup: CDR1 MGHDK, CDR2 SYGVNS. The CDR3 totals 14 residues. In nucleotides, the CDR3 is TGTGCCAGCAGTGATCCGGGAGATGTAAAGACCCAGTACTTC. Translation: CASSDPGDVKTQYF.

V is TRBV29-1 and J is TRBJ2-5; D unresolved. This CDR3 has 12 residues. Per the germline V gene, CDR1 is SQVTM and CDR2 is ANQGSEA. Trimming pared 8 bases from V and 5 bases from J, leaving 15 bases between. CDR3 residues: CSLGRTGETQYF. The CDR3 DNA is TGCAGCTTAGGAAGGACGGGCGAGACCCAGTACTTC.

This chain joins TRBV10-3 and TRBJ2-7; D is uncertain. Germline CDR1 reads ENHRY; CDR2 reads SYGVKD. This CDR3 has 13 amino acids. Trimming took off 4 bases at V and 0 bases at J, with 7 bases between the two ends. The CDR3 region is CAISVTVSYEQYF. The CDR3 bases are TGTGCCATCAGTGTAACGGTCTCCTACGAGCAGTACTTC.

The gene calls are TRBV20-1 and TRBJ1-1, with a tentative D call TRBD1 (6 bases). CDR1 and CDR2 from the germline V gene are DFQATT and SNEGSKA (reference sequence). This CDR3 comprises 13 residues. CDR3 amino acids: CTLGGRWGAEAFF. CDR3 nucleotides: TGCACCCTAGGGGGTCGGTGGGGAGCTGAAGCTTTCTTT.

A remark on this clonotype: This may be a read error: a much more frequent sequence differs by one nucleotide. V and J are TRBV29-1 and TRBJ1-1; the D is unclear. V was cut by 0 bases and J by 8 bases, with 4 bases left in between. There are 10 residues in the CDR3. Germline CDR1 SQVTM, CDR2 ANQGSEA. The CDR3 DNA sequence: TGCAGCGTTGAAGAAGAAGAAGCTTTCTTT. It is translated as CSVEEEEAFF.

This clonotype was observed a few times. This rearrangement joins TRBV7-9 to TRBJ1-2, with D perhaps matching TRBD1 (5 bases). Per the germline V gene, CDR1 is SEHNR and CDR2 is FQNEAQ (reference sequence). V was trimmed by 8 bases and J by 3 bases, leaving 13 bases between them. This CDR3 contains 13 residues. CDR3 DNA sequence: TGTGCCAGCGGGGGGGGGGAGGACTATGGCTACACCTTC. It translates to CASGGGEDYGYTF.

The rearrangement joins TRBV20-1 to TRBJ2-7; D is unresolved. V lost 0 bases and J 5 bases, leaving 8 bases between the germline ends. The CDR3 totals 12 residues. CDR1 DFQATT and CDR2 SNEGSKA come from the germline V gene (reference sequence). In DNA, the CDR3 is TGCAGTGCTAGAGACCCCTTTCACGAGCAGTACTTC. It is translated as CSARDPFHEQYF.

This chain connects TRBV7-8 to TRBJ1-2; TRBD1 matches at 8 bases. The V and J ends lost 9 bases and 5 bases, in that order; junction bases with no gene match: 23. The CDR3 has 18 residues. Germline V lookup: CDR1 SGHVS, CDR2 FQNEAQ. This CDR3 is CASDPTTGTGAFGYGYTF. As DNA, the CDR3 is TGTGCCAGTGATCCGACAACCGGGACAGGCGCTTTTGGGTATGGCTACACCTTC.

The CDR3, as DNA: TGTGCCAGCAGCCTGTGGCAGGGGTATCAAGAGACCCAGTACTTC. It codes for CASSLWQGYQETQYF. This rearrangement joins TRBV7-9 to TRBJ2-5; a weak D match, TRBD1 (6 bases). The CDR3 loop spans 15 amino acids. V shed 5 bases and J shed 2 bases, with 15 bases lying between them. In germline, CDR1 is SEHNR, CDR2 FQNEAQ (reference sequence).

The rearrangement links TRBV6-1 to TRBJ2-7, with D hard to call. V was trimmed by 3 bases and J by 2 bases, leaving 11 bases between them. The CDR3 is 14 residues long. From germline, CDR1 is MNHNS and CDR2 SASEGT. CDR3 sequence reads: CASSDFDATYEQYF. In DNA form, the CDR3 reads TGTGCCAGCAGTGATTTTGACGCTACCTACGAGCAGTACTTC.

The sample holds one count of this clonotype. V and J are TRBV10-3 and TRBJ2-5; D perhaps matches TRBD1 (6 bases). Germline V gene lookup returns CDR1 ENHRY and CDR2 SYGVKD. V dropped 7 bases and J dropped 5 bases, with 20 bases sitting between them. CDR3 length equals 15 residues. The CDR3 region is CAINSRGASQETQYF. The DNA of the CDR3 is TGTGCCATCAATTCCAGGGGTGCCTCACAGGAGACCCAGTACTTC.

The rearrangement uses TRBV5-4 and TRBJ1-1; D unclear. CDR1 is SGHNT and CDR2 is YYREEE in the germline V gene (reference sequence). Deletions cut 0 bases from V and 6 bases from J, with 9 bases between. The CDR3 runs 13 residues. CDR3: CASSLAGIPEAFF. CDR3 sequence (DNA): TGTGCCAGCAGCTTGGCTGGGATCCCTGAAGCTTTCTTT.

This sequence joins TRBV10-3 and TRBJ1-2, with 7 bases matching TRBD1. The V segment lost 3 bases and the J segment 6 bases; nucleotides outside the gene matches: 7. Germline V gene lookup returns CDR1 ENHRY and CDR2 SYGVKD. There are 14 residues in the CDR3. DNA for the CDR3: TGTGCCATCAGTGAACAGGGGCCAACTCATGGCTACACCTTC. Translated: CAISEQGPTHGYTF.

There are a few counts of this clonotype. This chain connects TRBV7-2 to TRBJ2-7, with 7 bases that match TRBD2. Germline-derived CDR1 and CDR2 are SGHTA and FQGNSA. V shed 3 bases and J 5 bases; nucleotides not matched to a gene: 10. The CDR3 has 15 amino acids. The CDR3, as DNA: TGTGCCAGCAGCTTGGGTGGGAGGGCCCCCCACGAGCAGTACTTC. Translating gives CASSLGGRAPHEQYF.

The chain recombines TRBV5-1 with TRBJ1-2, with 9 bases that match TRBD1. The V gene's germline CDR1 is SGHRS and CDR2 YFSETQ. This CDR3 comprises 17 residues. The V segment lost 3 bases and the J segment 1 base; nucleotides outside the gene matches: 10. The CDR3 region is CASSWTWDRDFNYGYTF. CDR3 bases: TGCGCCAGCAGCTGGACCTGGGACAGGGATTTTAACTATGGCTACACCTTC.